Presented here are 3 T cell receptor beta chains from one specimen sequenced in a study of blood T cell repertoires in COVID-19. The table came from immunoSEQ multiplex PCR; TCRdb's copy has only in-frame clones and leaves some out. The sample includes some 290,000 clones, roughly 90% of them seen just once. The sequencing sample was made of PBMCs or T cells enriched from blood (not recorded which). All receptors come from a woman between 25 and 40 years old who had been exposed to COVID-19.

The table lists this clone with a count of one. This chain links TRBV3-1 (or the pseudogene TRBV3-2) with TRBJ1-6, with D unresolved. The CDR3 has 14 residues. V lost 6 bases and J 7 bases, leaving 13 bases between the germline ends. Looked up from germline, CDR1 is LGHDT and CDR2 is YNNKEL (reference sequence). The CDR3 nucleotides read TGTGCCAGCAGGTTGTGGCAGGAAAATTCACCCCTCCACTTT. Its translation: CASRLWQENSPLHF.

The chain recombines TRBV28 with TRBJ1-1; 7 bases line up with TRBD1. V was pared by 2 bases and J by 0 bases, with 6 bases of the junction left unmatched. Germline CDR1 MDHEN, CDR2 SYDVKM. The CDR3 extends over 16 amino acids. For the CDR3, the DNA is TGTGCCAGCAGTTTAGTGGCAGGGGGGATGAACACTGAAGCTTTCTTT. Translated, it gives CASSLVAGGMNTEAFF.

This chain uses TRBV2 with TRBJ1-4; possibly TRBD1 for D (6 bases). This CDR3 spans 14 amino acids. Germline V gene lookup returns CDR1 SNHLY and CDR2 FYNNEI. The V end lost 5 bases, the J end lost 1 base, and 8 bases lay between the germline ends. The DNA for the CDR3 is TGTGCCAGCAGTCAGGACAGAACTAATGAAAAACTGTTTTTT. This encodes CASSQDRTNEKLFF.